The rows below give T cell receptor beta chains drawn from one sample of a study of blood T cells in healthy people across ages. TCRdb re-analysed the 5' RACE reads in MiXCR, keeping a single row per CDR3 protein. The profile shows over 1,500,000 distinct CDR3 sequences, 30% to 40% of them singletons. The sample taken for sequencing was blood. The receptors were gathered from a human donor in good health. CDR3s include the opening cysteine and the closing phenylalanine or tryptophan. A D gene is named only where the DNA matches it firmly. A clone size is listed for some rows: how often the clone was seen (once, few, many), or a class if it is expanded.

abundance	v_gene	j_gene	d_gene	CDR3nt	CDR3aa
-	TRBV7-2	TRBJ1-1	-	TGTGCCAGCAGCTTACCACCTATGGGGGCCACTGAAGCTTTCTTT	CASSLPPMGATEAFF
many	TRBV28	TRBJ2-4	-	TGTGCCAGCTACTCCCGTCGGGAATGGGCCAAAAACATTCAGTACTTC	CASYSRREWAKNIQYF
-	TRBV7-6	TRBJ2-5	-	TGTGCCAGCAGCTTCCTAGGGGGTATTGAGACCCAGTACTTC	CASSFLGGIETQYF
once	TRBV12-3/TRBV12-4	TRBJ2-4	TRBD2	TGTGCCAGCAGTTTCGAAGTAGGGACTAGGGACATTCGGTACTTC	CASSFEVGTRDIRYF
few	TRBV7-9	TRBJ1-1	TRBD1	TGTGCCAGCAGCTATTATCAGACAGGGGGGATAACTGAAGCTTTCTTT	CASSYYQTGGITEAFF
few	TRBV20-1	TRBJ1-2	-	TGCAGTGCTAGTCCCGGGACGGGGCATGGCTACACCTTC	CSASPGTGHGYTF
few	TRBV10-3	TRBJ2-1	TRBD2	TGTGCCATCAGTTCTAGCGGGGGGGTCCACAATGAGCAGTTCTTC	CAISSSGGVHNEQFF
few	TRBV4-3	TRBJ2-3	-	TGCGCCAGCAGCCAAGAGAACCAGGGTGATACGCAGTATTTT	CASSQENQGDTQYF
-	TRBV12-3/TRBV12-4	TRBJ2-1	-	TGTGCCAGCAGCGCACCATTTTTCGGTGAGCAGTTCTTC	CASSAPFFGEQFF
few	TRBV11-2	TRBJ2-1	-	TGTGCCATCGGGGGCGGGCGGGCCCGATCCTACAATGAGCAGTTCTTT	CAIGGGRARSYNEQFF